What follows are 18 T cell receptor beta chains derived from one specimen sequenced in a study of regulatory T cells in long-lasting Graves disease. Time point of the sample: newly diagnosed GD, antithyroid drugs for less than 3 months. With RNA extracted from PBMCs as input, the TCR library was made. Construction of the TCR beta libraries employed iRepertoire HTBI primers in conjunction with Arm-PCR of CDR3 regions. Each CDR3 protein is one row after TCRdb ran MiXCR on the multiplex PCR reads. The sample gives fewer than 650,000 distinct CDR3 sequences, around 17% of which show up once; approximately 20% is in the top ten. This same sample was also part of a study on T cells in Graves' hyperthyroidism and ophthalmopathy.

Here the sequenced sample was peripheral blood mononuclear cells (PBMCs), taken at new diagnosis, from a patient treated with antithyroid drugs. The receptors were sampled from a woman aged 30 to 39 with Graves disease.

This clonotype was observed a handful of times. V usage is TRBV30 and J usage is TRBJ1-4, with TRBD1 matching over 10 bases. V lost 1 base to trimming and J lost 5 bases; unmatched junction nucleotides: 4. Germline V lookup: CDR1 GTSNPN, CDR2 SVGIG (reference sequence). The CDR3 covers 15 residues. This CDR3 reads CAWSGDRGLNEKLFF. CDR3 sequence (DNA): TGTGCCTGGAGTGGCGACAGGGGGCTAAATGAAAAACTGTTTTTT.

This clonotype was observed a few times. At one boundary the junction diverges from the germline segment, which might be a read error. This sequence joins TRBV7-2 and TRBJ1-5; the D is unclear. This CDR3 has 14 residues. CDR1 is SGHTA, CDR2 FQGNSA, per germline. The CDR3 sequence is CASSLDPSNQPQHF. The CDR3 DNA is TGTGCCAGCAGTTTAGACCCGAGCAATCAGCCCCAGCATTTT.

There are many counts of this clonotype. This chain uses TRBV12-3 or TRBV12-4 with TRBJ2-3; D is uncertain. The V gene lost 4 bases and the J gene lost 0 bases, with 11 bases spanning the gap. CDR3 length equals 15 residues. The CDR3 here is CASSSHGASTDTQYF. DNA of the CDR3: TGTGCCAGCAGTTCCCATGGTGCTAGCACAGATACGCAGTATTTT.

This clonotype was detected a few times. V usage is TRBV12-3 or TRBV12-4 and J usage is TRBJ2-2, with 13 bases identical to TRBD2. This CDR3 is built from 17 residues. V lost 6 bases and J lost 4; bases outside the gene matches: 8. The CDR3 loop reads CASRLGLAGVGTGELFF. The CDR3 bases are TGTGCCAGCAGACTTGGACTAGCGGGAGTTGGCACCGGGGAGCTGTTTTTT.

This chain connects TRBV24-1 to TRBJ2-2; D is ambiguous. The V gene's germline CDR1 is KGHDR and CDR2 SFDVKD. The CDR3 spans 12 residues. The V gene lost 7 bases and the J gene lost 1 base, with 3 bases spanning the gap. The CDR3 sequence: CATSENTGELFF. CDR3 sequence (DNA): TGTGCCACCAGCGAGAACACCGGGGAGCTGTTTTTT.

This clonotype was counted at least ten times. The chain links TRBV29-1 to TRBJ2-7; no reliable D call. Trimming took off 4 bases at V and 7 bases at J, with 11 bases between the two ends. Germline V gene sequence: CDR1 SQVTM, CDR2 ANQGSEA. The CDR3 is 11 residues long. The CDR3 sequence: CSVVVPGEQYF. The CDR3 DNA is TGCAGCGTTGTAGTCCCTGGGGAGCAGTACTTC.

This clonotype appeared many times. This sequence joins TRBV5-1 and TRBJ2-7; 14 nucleotides align to TRBD2. V shed 0 bases and J 6 bases; nucleotides not matched to a gene: 2. The CDR3 runs 15 residues. Germline values: CDR1 SGHRS, CDR2 YFSETQ. The CDR3 nucleotides read TGCGCCAGCAGCTTGGGGGGACTAGCGGGAGCCGAGCAGTACTTC. Amino acid sequence: CASSLGGLAGAEQYF.

This chain joins TRBV20-1 and TRBJ2-1; D is ambiguous. The CDR3 runs to 13 residues. V was cut by 4 bases and J by 6 bases, with 13 bases left in between. Germline lookup yields CDR1 DFQATT and CDR2 SNEGSKA (reference sequence). The CDR3 here is CSANTRSGNEQFF. The CDR3 DNA follows: TGCAGTGCTAACACACGATCGGGCAATGAGCAGTTCTTC.

This clonotype was counted many times. This rearrangement joins TRBV7-3 to TRBJ2-1, with 8 bases identical to TRBD1. CDR3 length: 15 residues. The germline gives CDR1 SGHTA, CDR2 FQGTGA. Germline trimming cut 5 bases from V and 3 bases from J; bases unmatched to any gene: 6. The CDR3 loop reads CASSKTGEYYNEQFF. DNA for the CDR3: TGTGCCAGCAGCAAGACAGGGGAGTACTACAATGAGCAGTTCTTC.

V gene TRBV6-2 or TRBV6-3 combines with J gene TRBJ1-2; possibly TRBD1 for D (6 bases). The germline V and J ends were trimmed by 4 bases and 7 bases, with 13 bases remaining between them. CDR3 size: 13 residues. Germline V lookup: CDR1 MNHEY, CDR2 SVGEGT. Here the CDR3 DNA reads TGTGCCAGCAGTTGGGCAGGGGTTCGTGGCTACACCTTC. Translated, it gives CASSWAGVRGYTF.

This clonotype was seen repeatedly, ten times or more. The chain is built from TRBV28 and TRBJ2-5; TRBD2 aligns across 8 bases. The germline V gene has CDR1 MDHEN and CDR2 SYDVKM. This CDR3 has 16 amino acids. The V and J ends lost 3 bases and 3 bases, in that order; junction bases with no gene match: 9. The CDR3 loop reads CASSFTYGTREETQYF. The CDR3 coding sequence is TGTGCCAGCAGTTTTACCTACGGGACTAGAGAAGAGACCCAGTACTTC.

This clonotype has a handful of counts. The rearrangement joins TRBV6-1 to TRBJ2-7; 8 nucleotides match TRBD2. The CDR3 runs 11 residues. The V segment lost 10 bases and the J segment 6 bases; nucleotides outside the gene matches: 5. Germline-derived CDR1 and CDR2 are MNHNS and SASEGT. The CDR3 sequence is CATNAGGEQYF. Here the CDR3 DNA reads TGTGCCACCAATGCGGGAGGCGAGCAGTACTTC.

This chain joins TRBV12-5 and TRBJ2-5; TRBD1 agrees at 9 bases. Judging by the DNA end, TRBJ2-7 fits better; the J call may be wrong. The V gene's germline CDR1 is LGHNT and CDR2 FRNRAP. The CDR3 length is 14 residues. The CDR3 nucleotides read TGTGCTAGTGGACCGGGACAGGGTGGCCACGAGCAGTACTTC. Its translation: CASGPGQGGHEQYF.

This clonotype appeared many times. The genes are TRBV2 and TRBJ2-3; D remains ambiguous. Trimming shortened V by 6 bases and J by 7 bases, and 8 bases separated the two germline ends. This CDR3 has 11 amino acids. From germline, CDR1 is SNHLY and CDR2 FYNNEI. The DNA for the CDR3 is TGTGCCAGCAGGGTATCAAATACGCAGTATTTT. Translation gives CASRVSNTQYF.

This clonotype came up many times. V is TRBV12-3 or TRBV12-4 and J is TRBJ2-1; 7 nucleotides line up with TRBD1. This CDR3 has 12 amino acids. The chain's CDR3 is CAVSFQGDEQFF. The CDR3 DNA follows: TGTGCGGTCTCCTTTCAGGGGGATGAGCAGTTCTTC.

This clonotype was seen at least ten times. This chain connects TRBV12-3 or TRBV12-4 to TRBJ1-1, with D uncertain. The CDR3 spans 14 residues. Trimming stripped 2 bases from V and 5 bases from J, with 12 bases between. CDR3 nucleotides: TGTGCCAGCAGTTTACTGACACAAGGGACTGAAGCTTTCTTT. Amino acid sequence: CASSLLTQGTEAFF.

The chain carries TRBV29-1 and TRBJ1-5, with D unresolved. The CDR3 has 13 residues. V gave up 2 bases and J gave up 6 bases, with 11 bases separating them. The V gene's germline CDR1 is SQVTM and CDR2 ANQGSEA. The CDR3 bases are TGCAGCGTTGAATGGGGAGCCGGTCAGCCCCAGCATTTT. Translating gives CSVEWGAGQPQHF.

In regard to this clonotype: Since a much larger clone is just one base distant, this may be a read error. This rearrangement joins TRBV12-3 or TRBV12-4 to TRBJ2-1; TRBD1 agrees at 8 bases. TRBJ2-5 matches the DNA end more closely, so the J call is doubtful. This CDR3 region has 13 residues. The CDR3 DNA reads as TGTGCCAGCATCCGGACAGGGAAAGAGACCCAGTACTTC. This encodes CASIRTGKETQYF.